The rows below give T cell receptor beta chains drawn from one sample of a study of T cell responses to AZD1222 COVID-19 vaccine. The method was immunoSEQ multiplex PCR; TCRdb's version includes in-frame clones alone and lacks a portion of them. The sample includes about 42,000 clones, about 91% of them seen just once. Here the sequenced sample was peripheral blood, taken 28 days after the second AZD1222 dose. The origin of the receptors is an adult who received the AZD1222 COVID-19 vaccine. CDR3s include the opening cysteine and the closing phenylalanine or tryptophan. D genes are given only for firm matches. Expanded clones get a size class; other rows say once, few or many, or leave the size out.

>.|TRBV20-1|TRBJ1-3|11|.
TGCAGTCTATTCTCTGGAAACACCATATATTTT
CSLFSGNTIYF
>TRBD1|TRBV19|TRBJ1-5|18|.
TGTGCCAGTAGTAGGGACGGGACAGGGGCTTATAGCAATCAGCCCCAGCATTTT
CASSRDGTGAYSNQPQHF
>.|TRBV30|TRBJ1-6|13|.
TGTGCCTGGAGTGGGGTGGGGAATTCACCCCTCCACTTT
CAWSGVGNSPLHF
>.|TRBV7-9|TRBJ2-1|13|.
TGTGCCAGCAGCTTAGTGGCAACAAATGAGCAGTTCTTC
CASSLVATNEQFF
>TRBD1|TRBV29-1|TRBJ2-7|13|.
TGCAGCGTCTTGACAGGGGTGACCTACGAGCAGTACTTC
CSVLTGVTYEQYF
>TRBD2|TRBV7-2|TRBJ2-2|16|.
TGTGCCAGCAGCTTACGCGCCAGCGGGGGGGCCGGGGAGCTGTTTTTT
CASSLRASGGAGELFF
>.|TRBV27|TRBJ1-6|19|.
TGTGCCAGCAGTTTATCCACCCCGGGGCCCTTCTCCTATAATTCACCCCTCCACTTT
CASSLSTPGPFSYNSPLHF
>TRBD1|TRBV6-1|TRBJ2-7|15|.
TGTGCCAGCAGTGAATGGGGGACAGGGGCCTACGAGCAGTACTTC
CASSEWGTGAYEQYF
>.|TRBV3-1/TRBV3-2|TRBJ2-1|14|.
TGTGCCAGCAGCCCGGGGGACGGTAACAATGAGCAGTTCTTC
CASSPGDGNNEQFF
>TRBD1|TRBV12-5|TRBJ1-1|14|once
TGTGCTAGTGGTTGGGGACAGGTAATCACTGAAGCTTTCTTT
CASGWGQVITEAFF
>.|TRBV7-2|TRBJ2-1|15|.
TGTGCCAGCAGCTTAGACTCTTCGTCCTACAATGAGCAGTTCTTC
CASSLDSSSYNEQFF
>.|TRBV18|TRBJ2-2|13|once
TGTGCCAGCTCACCATGGTCGTTCGGGGAGCTGTTTTTT
CASSPWSFGELFF
>.|TRBV29-1|TRBJ1-6|19|.
TGCAGCGTTGAAGACCCCGTTCCTGACAGGAGGGGTTATAATTCACCCCTCCACTTT
CSVEDPVPDRRGYNSPLHF
>.|TRBV4-2|TRBJ2-2|17|.
TGTGCCAGCAGCCAAGAAAGGAGGGAGCTAAACACCGGGGAGCTGTTTTTT
CASSQERRELNTGELFF
>TRBD1|TRBV5-6|TRBJ1-6|12|.
TGTGCCAGCAGAGCAGGACAGGGCTCCCTCCACTTT
CASRAGQGSLHF
>.|TRBV12-3/TRBV12-4|TRBJ2-7|13|.
TGTGCCAGCAGTTTAAGTATCTCCTACGAGCAGTACTTC
CASSLSISYEQYF
>.|TRBV29-1|TRBJ2-2|16|.
TGCAGCGTTGAATCGTTGCCAGCCGCGAACACCGGGGAGCTGTTTTTT
CSVESLPAANTGELFF
>.|TRBV7-9|TRBJ1-2|13|few
TGTGCCAGCTCAATTTGGGGGGCCGATGGCTACACCTTC
CASSIWGADGYTF
>.|TRBV12-3/TRBV12-4|TRBJ2-1|13|.
TGTGCCAGCAGTTCCCTAGACAGAAATGAGCAGTTCTTC
CASSSLDRNEQFF
>.|TRBV7-9|TRBJ2-1|13|.
TGTGCCAGCAGCCCCCAGGGCGGCAATGAGCAGTTCTTC
CASSPQGGNEQFF
>TRBD2|TRBV30|TRBJ2-1|15|.
TGTGCCTCCCGTACCCTAGCGGGAGGGAACAATGAGCAGTTCTTC
CASRTLAGGNNEQFF
>.|TRBV7-2|TRBJ1-1|14|.
TGTGCCAGCAGCCCCGGACATAGGAACACTGAAGCTTTCTTT
CASSPGHRNTEAFF
>.|TRBV7-6|TRBJ2-5|17|.
TGTGCCAGCAGCCCGGGCCCGGGGCAAATGACCCAAGAGACCCAGTACTTC
CASSPGPGQMTQETQYF
>.|TRBV11-2|TRBJ1-1|13|.
TGTGCCAGCAATAGTCCCAGCGGGACTGAAGCTTTCTTT
CASNSPSGTEAFF
>.|TRBV6-5|TRBJ1-2|13|.
TGTGCCAGCAGTTACCGCGACAGGAATGGCTACACCTTC
CASSYRDRNGYTF
>.|TRBV18|TRBJ1-2|11|.
TGTGCCAGCTCAATGCGCTATGGCTACACCTTC
CASSMRYGYTF
>.|TRBV7-9|TRBJ1-4|13|.
TGTGCCAGCAGAAATACAGGGTGGGAAAAACTGTTTTTT
CASRNTGWEKLFF
>TRBD2|TRBV4-2|TRBJ2-4|17|medium-sized
TGTGCCAGCAGCCAAGATGGGGGTCTAGCGGGCGGGAACATTCAGTACTTC
CASSQDGGLAGGNIQYF
>TRBD2|TRBV14|TRBJ2-3|15|.
TGTGCCAGCAGTCCCGGACTAGCGGGCACAGATACGCAGTATTTT
CASSPGLAGTDTQYF
>TRBD2|TRBV9|TRBJ2-7|16|.
TGTGCCAGCAGCCCTAGCGGGAGGGAGGGGCTCTACGAGCAGTACTTC
CASSPSGREGLYEQYF
>.|TRBV5-4|TRBJ1-2|15|.
TGTGCCAGCAGCGTTGGGACCGAGACTAACTATGGCTACACCTTC
CASSVGTETNYGYTF
>TRBD1|TRBV6-2/TRBV6-3|TRBJ1-1|13|.
TGTGCCAGCAGCGGGACAGCGAGAACTGAAGCTTTCTTT
CASSGTARTEAFF
>TRBD1|TRBV5-3|TRBJ1-4|16|once
TGTGCCAGAAGCTTCGGACAGGGGGCCTCGGGTGAAAAACTGTTTTTT
CARSFGQGASGEKLFF
>.|TRBV3-1/TRBV3-2|TRBJ1-1|13|.
TGTGCCAGCAGCTCCCAGGGGTCCACTGAAGCTTTCTTT
CASSSQGSTEAFF
>.|TRBV19|TRBJ2-1|16|.
TGTGCCAGTAGTATAGTTGGGGGAAGCTCCTACAATGAGCAGTTCTTC
CASSIVGGSSYNEQFF
>.|TRBV4-2|TRBJ1-2|15|.
TGTGCCAGCAGCCAAGAGGGCAGCAATAACTATGGCTACACCTTC
CASSQEGSNNYGYTF
>.|TRBV5-5|TRBJ2-7|15|.
TGTGCCAGCAGCGCCGCGGCGGGCCTCACCAACGAGCAGTACTTC
CASSAAAGLTNEQYF
>TRBD2|TRBV2|TRBJ2-5|15|once
TGTGCCAGCAGGAAGAGTCTAGCGGGTGGGGAGACCCAGTACTTC
CASRKSLAGGETQYF
>.|TRBV6-4|TRBJ2-1|14|.
TGTGCCAGCAGTGTACAGGGTGGGTACAATGAGCAGTTCTTC
CASSVQGGYNEQFF
>.|TRBV5-1|TRBJ2-1|17|once
TGCGCCAGCAGCCTCGACCGAGGGGGGACCACCTACAATGAGCAGTTCTTC
CASSLDRGGTTYNEQFF
>.|TRBV4-3|TRBJ2-7|15|few
TGCGCCAGCAGCCAAGAAAAGGCAGTAAACTACGAGCAGTACTTC
CASSQEKAVNYEQYF
>.|TRBV7-3|TRBJ1-1|15|.
TGTGCCAGCAGCCCCCCCCCGCAGGGATCCACTGAAGCTTTCTTT
CASSPPPQGSTEAFF
>.|TRBV15|TRBJ2-7|13|.
TGTGCCACCAGCACAGGTACCCTACGAGAGCAGTACTTC
CATSTGTLREQYF
>TRBD1|TRBV25-1|TRBJ1-6|14|once
TGTGCCAGCAGGGGACAGGGCACTAATTCACCCCTCCACTTT
CASRGQGTNSPLHF
>TRBD2|TRBV7-9|TRBJ2-7|13|few
TGTGCCAGCAGCTCGGGACTAACCTACGAGCAGTACTTC
CASSSGLTYEQYF
>.|TRBV9|TRBJ1-5|15|few
TGTGCCAGCAGCGTAGGGACCACCAGCAATCAGCCCCAGCATTTT
CASSVGTTSNQPQHF
>.|TRBV5-1|TRBJ1-5|15|.
TGCGCCAGCAGCCAAACCGGGGGCAGTAATCAGCCCCAGCATTTT
CASSQTGGSNQPQHF
>TRBD1|TRBV5-8|TRBJ1-5|14|.
TGTGCCAGCAGCGCGGGACAGGGCAATCAGCCCCAGCATTTT
CASSAGQGNQPQHF
>TRBD1|TRBV29-1|TRBJ1-4|15|.
TGCAGCGTCAGACGAGATACGCGACAGGGGGAAAAACTGTTTTTT
CSVRRDTRQGEKLFF
>TRBD2|TRBV9|TRBJ2-1|15|.
TGTGCCAGCAGCGTATCGGGGGGCTCCTACAATGAGCAGTTCTTC
CASSVSGGSYNEQFF
>.|TRBV6-1|TRBJ2-1|14|once
TGTGCCAGCAGTGAACGGACTTCCTACAATGAGCAGTTCTTC
CASSERTSYNEQFF